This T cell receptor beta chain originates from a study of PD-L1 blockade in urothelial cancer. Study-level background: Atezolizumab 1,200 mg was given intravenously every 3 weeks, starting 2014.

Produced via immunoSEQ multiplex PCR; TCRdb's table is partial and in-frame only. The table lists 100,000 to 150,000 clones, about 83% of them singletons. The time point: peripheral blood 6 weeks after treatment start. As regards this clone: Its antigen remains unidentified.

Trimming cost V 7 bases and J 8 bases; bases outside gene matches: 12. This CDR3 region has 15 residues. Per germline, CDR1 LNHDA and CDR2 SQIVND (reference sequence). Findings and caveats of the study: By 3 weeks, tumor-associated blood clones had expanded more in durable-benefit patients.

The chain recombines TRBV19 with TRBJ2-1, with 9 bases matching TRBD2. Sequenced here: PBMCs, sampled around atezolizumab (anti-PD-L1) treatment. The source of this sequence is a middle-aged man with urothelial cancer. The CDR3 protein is CASTRLAASYDEQFF. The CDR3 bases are TGTGCCAGTACCCGACTAGCGGCATCTTACGATGAGCAGTTCTTC.